What follows are 28 T cell receptor beta chains derived from one specimen sequenced in a study of control samples from healthy donors and cancer patients (dated by TCRdb to 2018 to 2021). The library was prepared using the immunoSEQ multiplex PCR assay. TCRdb obtained this table from immuneACCESS and retained in-frame rearrangements with V and J assigned. These tables miss some clones; where compared with another copy, unresolved V genes account for less than half of the shortfall, and the remainder is unexplained. Here the sample has some 76,000 clones; 85% to 90% occur a single time. Around 19% of the sample is in the top ten clones. Sequencing was done on a sample of PBMCs. These receptors were collected from a man aged 60-69 years with lung cancer.

The rearrangement joins TRBV7-6 to TRBJ1-1, with D unclear. The CDR3 is 14 amino acids. The V gene lost 1 base and the J gene lost 0 bases, with 6 bases spanning the gap. Germline V gives CDR1 SGHVS, CDR2 FNYEAQ. CDR3 protein: CASSLGVMNTEAFF. CDR3 sequence (DNA): TGTGCCAGCAGCTTAGGGGTGATGAACACTGAAGCTTTCTTT. The entire variable domain, with the rest obtained from reference TRBV7-6 and TRBJ1-1, is as follows: GAGVSQSPRYKVTKRGQDVALRCDPISGHVSLYWYRQALGQGPEFLTYFNYEAQQDKSGLPNDRFSAERPEGSISTLTIQRTEQRDSAMYRCASSLGVMNTEAFFGQGTRLTVV.

This clone came up once. The rearrangement links TRBV12-3 or TRBV12-4 to TRBJ1-1; no reliable D call. The CDR3 sequence is 12 residues long. V was clipped by 5 bases and J by 7 bases, with 11 bases between them. CDR3 region: CASSPNPREAFF. CDR3 DNA: TGTGCCAGCAGTCCCAACCCGCGTGAAGCTTTCTTT.

This clone is a singleton in its sample. The genes are TRBV5-1 and TRBJ2-5; D possibly corresponds to TRBD1 (6 bases). CDR3 length: 14 amino acids. Per germline, CDR1 SGHRS and CDR2 YFSETQ. The germline V and J ends were trimmed by 2 bases and 3 bases, with 11 bases remaining between them. CDR3 coding DNA: TGCGCCAGCAGCTTCTTGTCAGGGGAAGAGACCCAGTACTTC. Its protein product is CASSFLSGEETQYF.

This rearrangement joins TRBV24-1 to TRBJ1-2; no clear D. The CDR3 runs to 15 residues. Trimming pared 2 bases from V and 2 bases from J, leaving 11 bases between. Per germline, CDR1 KGHDR and CDR2 SFDVKD. This CDR3 reads CATSDSRTGNYGYTF. The CDR3 DNA is TGTGCCACCAGTGATTCTAGGACCGGGAACTATGGCTACACCTTC.

In its sample, this clone was seen once. The chain combines TRBV10-2 with TRBJ2-1; D is tentatively TRBD1 or TRBD2 (7 bases each). CDR3 length: 16 residues. V was trimmed by 7 bases and J by 5 bases, leaving 21 bases between them. The germline gives CDR1 WSHSY, CDR2 SAAADI. The CDR3 nucleotides read TGCGCCAGCAAAACCCAGGGGGGGGTACACAACAATGAGCAGTTCTTC. This codes for CASKTQGGVHNNEQFF.

The CDR3 DNA sequence: TGTGCCAGCAGTGAATCTGGCACTCGAAACACCATATATTTT. The encoded protein is CASSESGTRNTIYF. This chain connects TRBV6-1 to TRBJ1-3, with no clear D. With 2 bases removed from V and 5 bases from J, the gap between germline ends came to 10 bases. Germline V gene lookup returns CDR1 MNHNS and CDR2 SASEGT. The CDR3 is 14 amino acids.

This rearrangement joins TRBV11-3 to TRBJ1-1; D not certain. The V gene's germline CDR1 is SGHNT and CDR2 YENEEA. Trimming stripped 6 bases from V and 3 bases from J, with 11 bases between. This CDR3 comprises 13 residues. The CDR3 loop is CASSLDGYTEAFF. The CDR3 nucleotides are TGTGCCAGCAGTCTTGACGGATACACTGAAGCTTTCTTT.

V is TRBV6-1 and J is TRBJ1-4; 7 bases line up with TRBD1. CDR1 is MNHNS, CDR2 SASEGT, per germline. This CDR3 has 16 residues. V gave up 4 bases and J gave up 4 bases; unmatched junction bases: 9. The DNA for the CDR3 is TGTGCCAGCAGTGCCCCCGACAGGGCGCATAATGAAAAACTGTTTTTT. Amino acids: CASSAPDRAHNEKLFF.

The chain uses TRBV6-1 and TRBJ2-4, with D possibly TRBD1 on 5 matching bases. V lost 1 base, J lost 0 bases, and 10 bases lay in between. Germline V gene data show CDR1 as MNHNS and CDR2 as SASEGT. This CDR3 is built from 16 residues. CDR3 amino acids: CASSEVQGTAKNIQYF. The CDR3 DNA follows: TGTGCCAGCAGTGAAGTTCAGGGAACAGCCAAAAACATTCAGTACTTC.

The J gene is TRBJ1-1, the V gene TRBV6-5; no clear D gene. Germline CDR1 and CDR2: MNHEY and SVGAGI. V lost 2 bases, J lost 3 bases, and 13 bases lay in between. The CDR3 is 15 amino acids. CDR3 residues: CASSYGSPRDTEAFF. CDR3 in DNA: TGTGCCAGCAGTTACGGTTCCCCTCGGGACACTGAAGCTTTCTTT.

This chain uses TRBV6-1 with TRBJ2-3; 7 nucleotides agree with TRBD2. From germline, CDR1 is MNHNS and CDR2 SASEGT. The J segment lost 4 bases and the V segment lost 4 bases, leaving 11 bases of the junction unmatched. CDR3 size: 16 residues. CDR3 loop: CASSGFELGGADTQYF. CDR3 sequence (DNA): TGTGCCAGCAGTGGGTTTGAACTGGGAGGGGCAGATACGCAGTATTTT.

This chain uses TRBV10-1 with TRBJ1-2, with D hard to call. The germline CDR1 and CDR2 sequences are WNHNN and SYGVQD (reference sequence). The germline V and J ends were trimmed by 3 bases and 5 bases, with 13 bases remaining between them. The CDR3 runs 14 residues. The CDR3 DNA reads as TGCGCCAGCAGTGATGGATTAGGAATTTATGGCTACACCTTC. Amino acid sequence: CASSDGLGIYGYTF.

The CDR3 coding sequence is TGTGCCTGGAGTCGATCTCCCGAAACAGGACTCCGCGTC. Its protein is CAWSRSPETGLRV. This chain connects TRBV30 to TRBJ2-7, with D possibly called TRBD1 or TRBD2 (5 bases each). This CDR3 is built from 13 residues. CDR1 and CDR2 from the germline V gene are GTSNPN and SVGIG (reference sequence).

The chain is built from TRBV5-8 and TRBJ1-1; 7 positions match TRBD1. V dropped 2 bases and J dropped 10; count of bases not matched to a gene: 11. This CDR3 is 14 amino acids long. Germline V gene sequence: CDR1 SGHTS, CDR2 YDEGEE. The DNA of the CDR3 is TGTGCCAGCAGCTTCCGGGACAGCGCCCTCCGAGCTTTCTTT. It yields the protein CASSFRDSALRAFF.

The gene calls are TRBV7-2 and TRBJ2-2, with 11 bases fitting TRBD2. Germline V lookup: CDR1 SGHTA, CDR2 FQGNSA. V lost 2 bases, J lost 4 bases, and 6 bases stayed unmatched. The CDR3 consists of 17 residues. The CDR3 bases are TGTGCCAGCAGCTTAAAGTTAGCGGGGGGGCCCACCGGGGAGCTGTTTTTT. Translating gives CASSLKLAGGPTGELFF.

The V call is TRBV24-1, the J call TRBJ2-3; no definite D call. With 2 bases removed from V and 7 bases from J, the gap between germline ends came to 12 bases. CDR1 and CDR2 from the germline V gene are KGHDR and SFDVKD. This CDR3 region has 14 residues. CDR3 sequence (DNA): TGTGCCACCAGTGATTCGAAGGAGCTACATACGCAGTATTTT. Its translation is CATSDSKELHTQYF.

This clone was recorded once. The chain combines TRBV4-1 with TRBJ1-2; 12 bases are a match to TRBD1. The junction had 11 bases not matched to a gene; V was cut back by 2 bases and J by 7 bases. The CDR3 consists of 17 residues. The germline CDR1 and CDR2 sequences are MGHRA and YSYEKL. The CDR3 DNA is TGCGCCAGCAGCCAAACAGCGGAGGGGACAGGGGGCGGTGGCTACACCTTC. Translating gives CASSQTAEGTGGGGYTF.

The chain couples TRBV5-6 to TRBJ2-2; D is unclear. This CDR3 is built from 17 residues. The ends were cut back, 0 bases at V and 1 base at J, with 13 bases in the middle. Germline CDR1 and CDR2: SGHDT and YYEEEE. Here the CDR3 DNA reads TGTGCCAGCAGCTTGGCCCAGTCCTACCTGAACACCGGGGAGCTGTTTTTT. Translation: CASSLAQSYLNTGELFF.

The gene calls are TRBV30 and TRBJ2-5; no clear D. Germline V lookup: CDR1 GTSNPN, CDR2 SVGIG (reference sequence). The CDR3 contains 11 residues. Trimming stripped 5 bases from V and 7 bases from J, with 11 bases between. Here the CDR3 reads CAWGPRGTQYF. The DNA of the CDR3 is TGTGCCTGGGGACCCCGCGGGACCCAGTACTTC. The whole variable domain, remainder taken from reference TRBV30 and TRBJ2-5, is SQTIHQWPATLVQPVGSPLSLECTVEGTSNPNLYWYRQAAGRGLQLLFYSVGIGQISSEVPQNLSASRPQDRQFILSSKKLLLSDSGFYLCAWGPRGTQYFGPGTRLLVL.

V is TRBV2 and J is TRBJ1-6; TRBD1 is a possible D gene (6 bases). Trimming removed 3 bases at V and 7 bases at J, with 7 bases between. Germline V gives CDR1 SNHLY, CDR2 FYNNEI. This CDR3 is built from 13 residues. The DNA of the CDR3 is TGTGCCAGCAGTGACAGGGGAAATTCACCCCTCCACTTT. Translating gives CASSDRGNSPLHF.

This sequence joins TRBV6-6 and TRBJ2-3, with 8 bases that match TRBD2. Germline V gene data show CDR1 as MNHNY and CDR2 as SVGAGI (reference sequence). V shed 5 bases, J shed 4 bases, and the junction held 8 bases outside the gene matches. CDR3 length: 15 amino acids. The CDR3 DNA reads as TGTGCCAGCAGTGAGGCCCAAGCGGGGGCAGATACGCAGTATTTT. This sequence encodes CASSEAQAGADTQYF.

The gene calls are TRBV9 and TRBJ1-4; 9 nucleotides align to TRBD1. The V segment lost 4 bases and the J segment 8 bases; nucleotides outside the gene matches: 9. This CDR3 has 15 residues. From germline, CDR1 is SGDLS and CDR2 YYNGEE. CDR3 coding DNA: TGTGCCAGCAGCCTAGGCGGGACAGGGACGGAAAAACTGTTTTTT. This encodes CASSLGGTGTEKLFF.

The chain links TRBV30 to TRBJ1-5; no reliable D call. Germline V gene data show CDR1 as GTSNPN and CDR2 as SVGIG (reference sequence). The CDR3 sequence is 14 residues long. The ends were cut back, 3 bases at V and 2 bases at J, with 11 bases in the middle. This CDR3 reads CAWRPRGGNQPQHF. As DNA, the CDR3 is TGTGCCTGGAGACCCCGGGGAGGCAATCAGCCCCAGCATTTT. Full variable domain (outside the CDR3, taken from reference TRBV30 and TRBJ1-5): SQTIHQWPATLVQPVGSPLSLECTVEGTSNPNLYWYRQAAGRGLQLLFYSVGIGQISSEVPQNLSASRPQDRQFILSSKKLLLSDSGFYLCAWRPRGGNQPQHFGDGTRLSIL.

The CDR3 reads CASSIDAFQRLGYTF. CDR3 bases: TGTGCCAGTAGTATAGACGCGTTCCAGAGACTCGGCTACACCTTC. The chain is built from TRBV19 and TRBJ1-2; D is unclear. This CDR3 has 15 amino acids. V lost 0 bases, J lost 8 bases, and 16 bases lay in between. Per germline, CDR1 LNHDA and CDR2 SQIVND (reference sequence).

This clone was recorded once. The V call is TRBV3-1 (or the pseudogene TRBV3-2), the J call TRBJ1-6, with a possible D match to TRBD1 (6 bases). CDR1 and CDR2 (germline): LGHDT, YNNKEL (reference sequence). This CDR3 has 15 residues. Trimming took 5 bases from V and 10 from J, leaving 18 bases between them. The CDR3 DNA reads as TGTGCCAGCAGCGAAGGGTTTAATAGGGGGTCACCCCTCCACTTT. As protein: CASSEGFNRGSPLHF.

V gene TRBV11-2 combines with J gene TRBJ1-5, with 7 positions matching TRBD1. From germline, CDR1 is SGHAT and CDR2 FQNNGV. There are 15 residues in the CDR3. The V segment lost 3 bases and the J segment 2 bases; nucleotides outside the gene matches: 4. The CDR3 DNA reads TGTGCCAGCAGCTTTGGAGGGGGCCGCAATCAGCCCCAGCATTTT. It specifies CASSFGGGRNQPQHF.

The chain joins TRBV1 to TRBJ1-1; TRBD1, the D gene given by the table, was not confirmed from the DNA. TRBV1 is tagged as a pseudogene. The CDR3 sequence is 16 residues long. CDR3 coding DNA: TGCACCAGCAGCCAAGTCGGGACAGGGATGAACACTGAAGCTTTCTTT. It encodes CTSSQVGTGMNTEAFF.

The rearrangement links TRBV5-1 to TRBJ2-7; no reliable D call. Germline V CDR1 and CDR2: SGHRS, YFSETQ. This CDR3 is built from 14 residues. The V gene lost 0 bases and the J gene lost 2 bases, with 9 bases spanning the gap. CDR3 sequence (DNA): TGCGCCAGCAGCTTGGCGGACCCTCCCTACGAGCAGTACTTC. This gives the protein CASSLADPPYEQYF. Looking up the rest from reference TRBV5-1 and TRBJ2-7 gives the full variable domain: KAGVTQTPRYLIKTRGQQVTLSCSPISGHRSVSWYQQTPGQGLQFLFEYFSETQRNKGNFPGRFSGRQFSNSRSEMNVSTLELGDSALYLCASSLADPPYEQYFGPGTRLTVT.